This TCR beta chain emerged from a study of blood T cell repertoires in COVID-19 (dated by TCRdb to between 2020 and 2021). Looking at the study overall: Collaborator samples came from the United States, Italy and Spain and covered acute and convalescent phases of COVID-19. The repertoires were made available in a free public database intended to serve as a resource for research on the immune response to SARS-CoV-2. The material from the prospective study consisted of cDNA or gDNA derived from T cells, B-cell-depleted T cells, or PBMCs. Deeply sampled blood TCRbeta repertoires from subjects exposed to, actively infected with, or recovered from COVID-19 were included in the dataset. Samples were obtained from the ongoing ImmuneRACE study (first 160 participants) and from approximately 1,200 subjects provided by 6 global collaborators. Sample metadata almost always included a de-identified subject ID, COVID-19 status, age in years and sex. Where available, HLA class I and class II types were obtained from metadata supplied by the sample provider rather than from assay-based typing.

What the work shows at the level of the full study, not this receptor alone: The amount of clinical and demographic metadata varied by source and participant and was provided uncurated.

Enrolling through a virtual design, the prospective study's participants ranged in age from roughly 18 to 89 years and lived across about two dozen United States geographic areas. Cohort assignment in the prospective study relied on participant-reported clinical history from a screening survey and a study questionnaire. In the prospective study, whole blood, serum and a nasopharyngeal or oropharyngeal swab were collected from each participant by mobile phlebotomists. Prospective study participants could optionally give additional blood draws and questionnaires over a 2-month period. Blood samples from the prospective study were shipped frozen or at room temperature prior to DNA extraction. Of note for this clone: Its antigen has not been determined. Base qualities were left out, and no much larger clone turns up one base away.

TCRbeta CDR3 regions were amplified from genomic DNA by means of the immunoSEQ Assay, a bias-controlled multiplex PCR. For the original study's pipeline: Nucleated cell counts per sample were estimated from amplification of reference gene primers within the assay. To quantify the absolute abundance of each unique TCRbeta CDR3 rearrangement, sequence reads were collapsed and filtered. For each sample, productive Simpson clonality was calculated as the square root of Simpson's diversity index across productive rearrangements. TCRdb carries this immuneACCESS record with in-frame sequences only. Its versions omit some clonotypes, under half of them owing to an unresolved V gene in the studies checked, with the rest unexplained. That table gives V, J and clone size, and the DNA gave D and trimming. The sample table records roughly 250,000 clones; 87% of these occur just once. About 6.3% of the sample comes from the top ten.

From cysteine to phenylalanine, the CDR3 is 14 amino acids long. The kept DNA is CDR3 alone, 42 bases in frame from the first base. The germline ends are 7 bases apart after V is trimmed by 1 base and J by 6 bases. CDR1 and CDR2 (MDHEN, SYDVKM) derive from the germline V gene. This sequence originates from a woman aged 25 to 45 with acute COVID-19. Sample: PBMCs or T cells enriched from blood (not recorded which). The chain uses TRBV28 and TRBJ1-6; D gene: possibly TRBD1, on 5 matching bases. The CDR3 has the sequence CASSLSQGNSPLHF. Read as DNA, the sequence is TGTGCCAGCAGTTTATCCCAGGGTAATTCACCCCTCCACTTT. Joined to the reference TRBV28 and TRBJ1-6 proteins, this CDR3 gives the full variable domain: DVKVTQSSRYLVKRTGEKVFLECVQDMDHENMFWYRQDPGLGLRLIYFSYDVKMKEKGDIPEGYSVSREKKERFSLILESASTNQTSMYLCASSLSQGNSPLHFGNGTRLTVT.